The rows below give T cell receptor beta chains drawn from one sample of a study of cytomegalovirus exposure and HLA in healthy donors. Sequenced by immunoSEQ multiplex PCR; TCRdb stores in-frame clones only, minus some. The sample lists fewer than 200,000 clones, roughly nine tenths occurring once. Source material: PBMCs. These receptors were obtained from a woman in her 30s in good health and CMV-seronegative. Each CDR3 is given with its conserved first and last residue. The D gene is left open where the match is weak. Expanded clones are given a class, and other clones once, few, many or no size at all.

cdr3_nt cdr3_aa clone_size v_call d_call j_call
TGTGCCAGCAGTTTACGGCAGGGGATACACGAGCAGTACTTC CASSLRQGIHEQYF . TRBV27 . TRBJ2-7
TGTGCCAGCAGTGACCTAGCGGGGTCCGGGGAGACCCAGTACTTC CASSDLAGSGETQYF . TRBV2 TRBD2 TRBJ2-5
TGTGCCAGCAGTTACGCCACAGGGGCTAGGGAAAAACTGTTTTTT CASSYATGAREKLFF few TRBV6-5 TRBD1 TRBJ1-4
TGTGCCAGCAGACGGGACTTTGCGTACAATGAGCAGTTCTTC CASRRDFAYNEQFF few TRBV2 . TRBJ2-1
TGCGCCAGCAGCCAAGATAGGACGGGGTATACGCAGTATTTT CASSQDRTGYTQYF . TRBV4-3 . TRBJ2-3
TGTGCTAGTGGTTTCAACAGGGGCCGAGCCCCTAATGAAAAACTGTTTTTT CASGFNRGRAPNEKLFF . TRBV12-5 TRBD1 TRBJ1-4
TGCGCCAGCAGCCCGGGACTAGCCTCGCTCACAGATACGCAGTATTTT CASSPGLASLTDTQYF . TRBV5-1 TRBD2 TRBJ2-3
TGCGCCAGCAGCACCGCGGGGGCTGAAAAACTGTTTTTT CASSTAGAEKLFF few TRBV5-1 . TRBJ1-4
TGTGCCAGCTCACCACCGTTCGGGGCAGATACGCAGTATTTT CASSPPFGADTQYF . TRBV18 . TRBJ2-3
TGTGCCAGCAGTCCCGACAGGATGAACACTGAAGCTTTCTTT CASSPDRMNTEAFF . TRBV28 . TRBJ1-1
TGCGCCAGCAGCTACTCGCCCCAGGGGACCCAGGAGACCCAGTACTTC CASSYSPQGTQETQYF . TRBV4-1 . TRBJ2-5
TGTGCCAGCAGCTGGCGCGGCGGTAATGAAAAACTGTTTTTT CASSWRGGNEKLFF . TRBV5-6 . TRBJ1-4
TGTGCCAGCACACCAAGCGGAGGGTCCATAACCTCCTACGAGCAGTACTTC CASTPSGGSITSYEQYF . TRBV5-4 . TRBJ2-7
TGTGCCAGCAGCCAAAACGGGGGACAGTTCTATGGCTACACCTTC CASSQNGGQFYGYTF . TRBV14 TRBD1 TRBJ1-2
TGTGCCAGCAGCTTAGTGAGGACAGAAGAGACCCAGTACTTC CASSLVRTEETQYF . TRBV7-9 . TRBJ2-5
TGTGCCAGCAGCGGGACAGGGTCACGCGAGCAGTACTTC CASSGTGSREQYF . TRBV5-6 TRBD1 TRBJ2-7
TGTGCCAGCAGCCCCTGGACAGGGACCTACGAGCAGTACTTC CASSPWTGTYEQYF . TRBV14 TRBD1 TRBJ2-7
TGTGCCAGCTCACCACAAGGCAGGGGTTGGGTAACAGATACGCAGTATTTT CASSPQGRGWVTDTQYF . TRBV18 . TRBJ2-3
TGTGCCAGCTCTGTTGCTAGCGGGAGGCAGTACTTC CASSVASGRQYF . TRBV27 TRBD2 TRBJ2-7
TGTGCCAGCAGCTTGGGTCTAGCCTCCCAAGAGACCCAGTACTTC CASSLGLASQETQYF . TRBV7-2 . TRBJ2-5
TGTGCCAGCAGCAACACAGGGGGCAATCAGCCCCAGCATTTT CASSNTGGNQPQHF . TRBV7-2 TRBD1 TRBJ1-5
TGTGCCAGCAGCTTCCAGAGGGACACGAATTCACCCCTCCACTTT CASSFQRDTNSPLHF . TRBV7-8 . TRBJ1-6
TGTGCCAGCACCCGACTGGGGGGTTCCCACGAGCAGTACTTC CASTRLGGSHEQYF . TRBV2 . TRBJ2-7
TGCGCCAGCAGCATCGGGGGTAGCTCCTACAATGAGCAGTTCTTC CASSIGGSSYNEQFF . TRBV5-1 . TRBJ2-1
TGTGCCAGCAGCCCGGACAGGAGTCAAGAGACCCAGTACTTC CASSPDRSQETQYF . TRBV7-9 TRBD1 TRBJ2-5
TGCGCCAGCAGCCAAGCAATCCTTACCGGGACAGGGAATGAAAAACTGTTTTTT CASSQAILTGTGNEKLFF . TRBV4-1 TRBD1 TRBJ1-4
TGTGCCAGCTCACCGCTGAGCATTACCGGAGGGAACACTGAAGCTTTCTTT CASSPLSITGGNTEAFF . TRBV18 . TRBJ1-1
TGCGCCAGCAGCTTGGGTGCCCGGGGGGAAGAGACCCAGTACTTC CASSLGARGEETQYF . TRBV5-1 TRBD2 TRBJ2-5
TGTGCCAGCAGCTGGGGAGGCGGGGCGTTAGAGACCCAGTACTTC CASSWGGGALETQYF . TRBV5-4 . TRBJ2-5